The 23 T cell receptor beta chains below were found in one sample sequenced in a study of blood T cell repertoires in COVID-19. The data were produced by immunoSEQ multiplex PCR, yet TCRdb's version contains in-frame clones alone and is incomplete. The table has more than 200,000 clones, approximately 81% seen once. The sample taken for sequencing was peripheral blood. These receptors were taken from an elderly woman with COVID-19, enrolled during active disease.

The chain is built from TRBV7-2 and TRBJ2-2, with 9 bases identical to TRBD2. CDR3 length equals 16 residues. Germline trimming cut 8 bases from V and 3 bases from J; bases unmatched to any gene: 10. CDR1 is SGHTA and CDR2 is FQGNSA in the germline V gene. CDR3 sequence reads: CASFRSGGPYTGELFF. The CDR3 nucleotides are TGTGCCAGCTTCCGAAGCGGGGGGCCCTACACCGGGGAGCTGTTTTTT. Full variable domain (outside the CDR3, taken from reference TRBV7-2 and TRBJ2-2): GAGVSQSPSNKVTEKGKDVELRCDPISGHTALYWYRQSLGQGLEFLIYFQGNSAPDKSGLPSDRFSAERTGGSVSTLTIQRTQQEDSAVYLCASFRSGGPYTGELFFGEGSRLTVL.

The chain is built from TRBV9 and TRBJ1-2; possibly TRBD1 for D (5 bases). The V and J ends lost 4 bases and 6 bases respectively, with 25 bases between them. The V gene's germline CDR1 is SGDLS and CDR2 YYNGEE. CDR3 size: 17 residues. As DNA, the CDR3 is TGTGCCAGCAGCCTTACCCATGGGCAGGGCAGTTTCGATGGCTACACCTTC. Residues: CASSLTHGQGSFDGYTF.

This chain links TRBV6-5 with TRBJ1-2; 7 positions agree with TRBD1. The junction had 8 bases not matched to a gene; V was cut back by 0 bases and J by 4 bases. Germline CDR1 MNHEY, CDR2 SVGAGI. The CDR3 contains 16 residues. CDR3 nucleotides: TGTGCCAGCAGTTACTCGACCTGGACAGGCGTCTATGGCTACACCTTC. Its translation: CASSYSTWTGVYGYTF.

This chain joins TRBV2 and TRBJ1-4; 7 bases agree with TRBD1. Trimming removed 5 bases from V and 0 bases from J; junction bases left unmatched: 6. This CDR3 is 16 amino acids long. From germline, CDR1 is SNHLY and CDR2 FYNNEI. The CDR3 bases are TGTGCCAGCAGTCTGCAGGGGGTCGCAACTAATGAAAAACTGTTTTTT. Residues: CASSLQGVATNEKLFF.

The gene calls are TRBV5-1 and TRBJ1-4, with D possibly matching TRBD1 (5 bases). V was clipped by 1 base and J by 8 bases, with 12 bases between them. The V gene's germline CDR1 is SGHRS and CDR2 YFSETQ. This CDR3 is built from 14 residues. The CDR3 loop reads CASSLTGVGEKLFF. CDR3 DNA: TGCGCCAGCAGCTTGACGGGGGTAGGCGAAAAACTGTTTTTT. Full variable domain (remainder filled in from reference TRBV5-1 and TRBJ1-4): KAGVTQTPRYLIKTRGQQVTLSCSPISGHRSVSWYQQTPGQGLQFLFEYFSETQRNKGNFPGRFSGRQFSNSRSEMNVSTLELGDSALYLCASSLTGVGEKLFFGSGTQLSVL.

The CDR3 coding sequence is TGCAGTGCTAGTGAGGCCACTGAAGCTTTCTTT. Residues: CSASEATEAFF. The chain recombines TRBV20-1 with TRBJ1-1; D not resolved. The CDR3 covers 11 residues. V was shortened by 3 bases and J by 4 bases, with 6 bases between the two germline ends. Germline loops: CDR1 DFQATT, CDR2 SNEGSKA (reference sequence).

The chain is built from TRBV16 and TRBJ1-5, with a weak D call TRBD1 (6 bases). The ends were cut back, 0 bases at V and 4 bases at J, with 13 bases in the middle. This CDR3 region has 16 residues. Germline CDR1 is KGHSY and CDR2 is FQNENV. The CDR3, as DNA: TGTGCCAGCAGCCAATCACGGCAGGGGATTAATCAGCCCCAGCATTTT. It codes for CASSQSRQGINQPQHF.

V gene TRBV29-1 combines with J gene TRBJ1-5; D perhaps matches TRBD1 (6 bases). The CDR3 covers 12 residues. Germline V gene sequence: CDR1 SQVTM, CDR2 ANQGSEA. V was clipped by 6 bases and J by 3 bases, with 9 bases between them. CDR3: CSVSGANQPQHF. The CDR3 coding sequence is TGCAGCGTATCAGGGGCCAATCAGCCCCAGCATTTT.

V and J are TRBV9 and TRBJ1-5; D is undetermined. CDR1 is SGDLS, CDR2 YYNGEE, per germline. The CDR3 spans 13 residues. V was pared by 0 bases and J by 4 bases, with 5 bases between. This CDR3 reads CASSVDPNQPQHF. For the CDR3, the DNA is TGTGCCAGCAGCGTAGATCCGAATCAGCCCCAGCATTTT.

The J gene is TRBJ2-2, the V gene TRBV7-2, with D tentatively TRBD1 (5 bases). Germline V gene lookup returns CDR1 SGHTA and CDR2 FQGNSA. V gave up 0 bases and J gave up 0 bases, with 17 bases separating them. The CDR3 contains 19 residues. CDR3: CASSLAAGYSSSNTGELFF. The CDR3 nucleotides read TGTGCCAGCAGCTTAGCGGCAGGGTACTCGTCCTCGAACACCGGGGAGCTGTTTTTT.

This rearrangement joins TRBV10-3 to TRBJ1-5; D gene ambiguous. CDR3 length: 13 residues. Trimming pared 7 bases from V and 0 bases from J, leaving 7 bases between. Germline V CDR1 and CDR2: ENHRY, SYGVKD. CDR3 bases: TGTGCCATCAACGGGGATAGCAATCAGCCCCAGCATTTT. This translates into CAINGDSNQPQHF.

V gene TRBV5-1 combines with J gene TRBJ1-5; 7 bases align to TRBD1. Germline CDR1 SGHRS, CDR2 YFSETQ. The CDR3 is 14 residues long. The J segment lost 6 bases and the V segment lost 4 bases, leaving 7 bases of the junction unmatched. CDR3 nucleotides: TGCGCCAGCAGCCTAACAGGGGAGGTTCAGCCCCAGCATTTT. Its protein is CASSLTGEVQPQHF.

This chain joins TRBV6-5 and TRBJ2-1; TRBD2 aligns across 11 bases. Looked up from germline, CDR1 is MNHEY and CDR2 is SVGAGI. This CDR3 spans 15 amino acids. Unmatched junction bases numbered 1, after V lost 4 bases and J lost 2 bases. The DNA of the CDR3 is TGTGCCAGCAGTTCTAGCGGGGGGCCCTACAATGAGCAGTTCTTC. Amino acid sequence: CASSSSGGPYNEQFF.

This chain uses TRBV2 with TRBJ2-1; 13 positions agree with TRBD2. CDR1 is SNHLY, CDR2 FYNNEI, per germline. The trim removed 6 bases at V and 15 bases at J, leaving 11 bases unmatched. The CDR3 is 14 amino acids. The DNA of the CDR3 is TGTGCCAGCAGGCTTAGGACTAGCGGGGGTTTCTCGTTCTTC. It codes for CASRLRTSGGFSFF.

J is TRBJ2-5 and V is TRBV20-1, with D perhaps TRBD2 (5 bases). The CDR3 length is 18 residues. Trimming left V 3 bases short and J 2 bases short, with 25 bases between. Germline V lookup: CDR1 DFQATT, CDR2 SNEGSKA (reference sequence). The CDR3 nucleotides are TGCAGTGCTAGTTCCGGGGTAGGGCTAGGAGGTGGGCAAGAGACCCAGTACTTC. The encoded protein is CSASSGVGLGGGQETQYF.

The CDR3 loop is CASSRQIYGYTF. Written as DNA, the CDR3 is TGTGCCAGCAGTAGACAGATTTATGGCTACACCTTC. The rearrangement joins TRBV2 to TRBJ1-2; D possibly corresponds to TRBD1 (5 bases). This CDR3 has 12 amino acids. Germline assignment: CDR1 SNHLY and CDR2 FYNNEI. V lost 5 bases and J lost 5, with 9 bases in between.

The genes are TRBV6-5 and TRBJ1-4; D is undetermined. The V end was cut by 6 bases, the J end by 0 bases, with 8 bases between. The CDR3 is 14 amino acids. Germline V gene sequence: CDR1 MNHEY, CDR2 SVGAGI. Here the CDR3 DNA reads TGTGCCAGCAGCTCCTTTGCAACTAATGAAAAACTGTTTTTT. Its protein is CASSSFATNEKLFF.

This clone is a singleton in its sample. The chain has TRBV3-1 (or the pseudogene TRBV3-2) and TRBJ2-3; weak D call: TRBD2 (5 bases). The CDR3 runs 16 residues. Trimming left V 0 bases short and J 1 base short, with 11 bases between. In germline, CDR1 is LGHDT, CDR2 YNNKEL (reference sequence). CDR3 protein: CASSQDEARGTDTQYF. The CDR3 DNA reads as TGTGCCAGCAGCCAAGACGAGGCGAGGGGCACAGATACGCAGTATTTT.

The rearrangement links TRBV20-1 to TRBJ1-2; D is unclear. Trimming removed 3 bases from V and 6 bases from J, with 11 bases in between. Germline V gene sequence: CDR1 DFQATT, CDR2 SNEGSKA (reference sequence). The CDR3 is made up of 12 amino acids. The CDR3 nucleotides are TGCAGTGCTAGTTCGGGGTCTCATGGCTACACCTTC. Encoded protein: CSASSGSHGYTF.

The genes are TRBV3-1 (or the pseudogene TRBV3-2) and TRBJ2-3, with TRBD1 matching over 11 bases. The CDR3 runs to 16 residues. Trimming removed 4 bases from V and 7 bases from J; junction bases left unmatched: 10. CDR1 LGHDT and CDR2 YNNKEL come from the germline V gene (reference sequence). CDR3 sequence: CASSPHGTGGTNTQYF. DNA for the CDR3: TGTGCCAGCAGCCCTCACGGGACAGGGGGTACGAATACGCAGTATTTT.

The chain has TRBV9 and TRBJ2-1; 12 positions agree with TRBD2. The CDR3 loop spans 16 amino acids. From germline, CDR1 is SGDLS and CDR2 YYNGEE. Germline trimming cut 0 bases from V and 10 bases from J; bases unmatched to any gene: 8. CDR3 sequence reads: CASSVVASGGAREQFF. CDR3 DNA sequence: TGTGCCAGCAGCGTAGTGGCTAGCGGGGGGGCGCGAGAGCAGTTCTTC.

This clone occurred a few times. V is TRBV7-8 and J is TRBJ1-2; tentative D call: TRBD1 (6 bases). The CDR3 runs to 15 residues. Per germline, CDR1 SGHVS and CDR2 FQNEAQ. V lost 5 bases to trimming and J lost 4 bases, with 17 bases between them. The CDR3 DNA is TGTGCCAGCAGCGCCACGGACAGCGGCCCCTATGGCTACACCTTC. Amino acids: CASSATDSGPYGYTF.

V usage is TRBV7-2 and J usage is TRBJ1-1, with 7 positions matching TRBD1. Germline V lookup: CDR1 SGHTA, CDR2 FQGNSA. The CDR3 runs 15 residues. The V segment lost 2 bases and the J segment 8 bases; nucleotides outside the gene matches: 11. The CDR3 here is CASSLSQGGYFEAFF. Here the CDR3 DNA reads TGTGCCAGCAGCTTAAGCCAGGGGGGCTACTTCGAAGCTTTCTTT. The whole variable domain, remainder taken from reference TRBV7-2 and TRBJ1-1, is GAGVSQSPSNKVTEKGKDVELRCDPISGHTALYWYRQSLGQGLEFLIYFQGNSAPDKSGLPSDRFSAERTGGSVSTLTIQRTQQEDSAVYLCASSLSQGGYFEAFFGQGTRLTVV.